These 5 T cell receptor beta chains originate from one sample sequenced in a study of T cells in Graves' hyperthyroidism and ophthalmopathy. RNA transcripts yielded amplified TCR beta CDR3 regions. TCR CDR3 underwent first-round RT-PCR with the HTBI primer set. TCRdb passed the multiplex PCR reads through MiXCR, listing each CDR3 protein once. This table has roughly 550,000 distinct CDR3 sequences, 15% to 20% appearing once. The source material was blood. The receptors come from a woman aged 25 to 39 with Graves' ophthalmopathy.

CDR3 region: CGHALGTNHNEQFF. CDR3 sequence (DNA): TGCGGCCACGCGCTCGGGACTAACCACAATGAGCAGTTCTTC. The V and J genes are TRBV20-1 and TRBJ2-1; 7 positions match TRBD2. Germline V CDR1 and CDR2: DFQATT, SNEGSKA (reference sequence). This CDR3 comprises 14 residues.

This clonotype was seen only a few times. The chain employs TRBV15 and TRBJ2-1; TRBD2 matches 10 bases. The CDR3 contains 15 residues. Germline-derived CDR1 and CDR2 are LNHNV and YYDKDF (reference sequence). V trimming: 1 base; J trimming: 6 bases; junction bases outside the gene matches: 3. Here the CDR3 reads CATSRVGTSVNEQFF. In nucleotides, the CDR3 is TGTGCCACCAGCAGAGTAGGGACTAGCGTCAATGAGCAGTTCTTC. The variable domain in full, completed from reference TRBV15 and TRBJ2-1, reads DAMVIQNPRYQVTQFGKPVTLSCSQTLNHNVMYWYQQKSSQAPKLLFHYYDKDFNNEADTPDNFQSRRPNTSFCFLDIRSPGLGDTAMYLCATSRVGTSVNEQFFGPGTRLTVL.

At least ten counts were recorded for this clonotype. CDR3 in DNA: TGTGCCAGCCTGTCTCTGGCGGGCACGTACGAGCAGTACTTC. This encodes CASLSLAGTYEQYF. This chain connects TRBV28 to TRBJ2-7, with D tentatively TRBD2 (5 bases). CDR3 length equals 14 residues. Per germline, CDR1 MDHEN and CDR2 SYDVKM. Between the trimmed V and J ends, which lost 8 bases and 4 bases, there was a span of 18 bases.

This clonotype was seen more than once but under ten times. The chain links TRBV15 to TRBJ2-1; D is possibly TRBD1 or TRBD2 (5 bases each). The V gene lost 3 bases and the J gene lost 10 bases, with 13 bases spanning the gap. This CDR3 has 13 residues. Germline CDR1 LNHNV, CDR2 YYDKDF (reference sequence). The CDR3 DNA sequence: TGTGCCACCAGCAGCCGGGACCTCGGGGAGCAGTTCTTC. Protein: CATSSRDLGEQFF.

This clonotype was observed a few times. This chain connects TRBV5-4 to TRBJ2-5; no clear D. The V end was cut by 1 base, the J end by 3 bases, with 10 bases between. This CDR3 comprises 14 residues. From germline, CDR1 is SGHNT and CDR2 YYREEE (reference sequence). The CDR3 here is CASSLSGLKETQYF. CDR3 in DNA: TGTGCCAGCAGCTTGTCCGGCCTCAAAGAGACCCAGTACTTC.